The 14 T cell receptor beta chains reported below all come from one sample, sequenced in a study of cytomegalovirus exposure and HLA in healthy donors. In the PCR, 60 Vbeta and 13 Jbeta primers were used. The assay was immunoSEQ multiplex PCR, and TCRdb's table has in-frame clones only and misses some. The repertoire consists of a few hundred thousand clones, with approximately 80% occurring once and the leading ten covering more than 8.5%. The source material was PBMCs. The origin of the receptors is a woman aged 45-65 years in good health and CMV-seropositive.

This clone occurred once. The CDR3 sequence is CASSAGQEPTATNEKLFF. CDR3 nucleotides: TGTGCCAGCAGCGCGGGACAGGAGCCAACTGCAACTAATGAAAAACTGTTTTTT. V and J are TRBV5-8 and TRBJ1-4, with 8 bases that match TRBD1. Per the germline V gene, CDR1 is SGHTS and CDR2 is YDEGEE. Unmatched junction bases numbered 11, after V lost 4 bases and J lost 0 bases. CDR3 length equals 18 residues.

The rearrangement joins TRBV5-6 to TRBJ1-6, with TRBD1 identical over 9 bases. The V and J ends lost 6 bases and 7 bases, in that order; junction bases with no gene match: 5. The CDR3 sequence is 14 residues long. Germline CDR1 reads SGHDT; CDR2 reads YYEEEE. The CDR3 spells CASTDRGWNSPLHF. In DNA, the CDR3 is TGTGCCAGCACGGACAGGGGATGGAATTCACCCCTCCACTTT.

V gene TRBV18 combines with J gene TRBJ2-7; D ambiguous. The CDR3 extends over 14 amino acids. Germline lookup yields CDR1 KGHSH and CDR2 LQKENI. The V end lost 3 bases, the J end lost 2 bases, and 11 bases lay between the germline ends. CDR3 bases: TGTGCCAGCTCACCGTCCAGGTCTACCTACGAGCAGTACTTC. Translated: CASSPSRSTYEQYF.

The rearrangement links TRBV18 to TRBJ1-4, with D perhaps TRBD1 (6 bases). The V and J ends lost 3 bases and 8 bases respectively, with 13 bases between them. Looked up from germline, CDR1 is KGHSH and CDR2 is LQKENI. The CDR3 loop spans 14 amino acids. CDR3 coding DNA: TGTGCCAGCTCACCCGGGGGGGCTGAGGAAAAACTGTTTTTT. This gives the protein CASSPGGAEEKLFF.

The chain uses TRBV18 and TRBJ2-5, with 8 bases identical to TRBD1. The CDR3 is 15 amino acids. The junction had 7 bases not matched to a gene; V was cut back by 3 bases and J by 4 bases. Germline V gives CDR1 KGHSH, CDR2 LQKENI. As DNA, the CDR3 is TGTGCCAGCTCACCGGACAGGGACACGCGAGAGACCCAGTACTTC. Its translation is CASSPDRDTRETQYF.

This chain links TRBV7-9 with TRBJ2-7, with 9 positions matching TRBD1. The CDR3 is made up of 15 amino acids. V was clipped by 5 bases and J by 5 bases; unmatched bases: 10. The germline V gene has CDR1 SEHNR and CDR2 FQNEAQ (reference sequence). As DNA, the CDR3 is TGTGCCAGCAGCCAGACCGGGACAGGGCCTAACGAGCAGTACTTC. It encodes CASSQTGTGPNEQYF.

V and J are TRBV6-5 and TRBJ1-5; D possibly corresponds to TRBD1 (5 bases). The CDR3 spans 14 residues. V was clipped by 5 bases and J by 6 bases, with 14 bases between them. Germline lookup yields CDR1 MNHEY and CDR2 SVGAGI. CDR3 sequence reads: CASSPDRGSQPQHF. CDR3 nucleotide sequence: TGTGCCAGCAGTCCTGATAGGGGCTCTCAGCCCCAGCATTTT.

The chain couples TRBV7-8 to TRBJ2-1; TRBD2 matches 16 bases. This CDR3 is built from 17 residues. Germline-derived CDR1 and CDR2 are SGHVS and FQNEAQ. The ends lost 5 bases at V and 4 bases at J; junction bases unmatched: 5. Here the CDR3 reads CASSQGLAGGLYNEQFF. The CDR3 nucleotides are TGTGCCAGCAGCCAGGGACTAGCGGGGGGGCTTTACAATGAGCAGTTCTTC.

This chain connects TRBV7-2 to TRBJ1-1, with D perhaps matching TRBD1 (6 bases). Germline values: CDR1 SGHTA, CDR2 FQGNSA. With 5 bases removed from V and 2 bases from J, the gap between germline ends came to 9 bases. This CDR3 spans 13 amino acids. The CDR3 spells CASSRQANTEAFF. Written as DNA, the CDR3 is TGTGCCAGCAGCCGACAGGCCAACACTGAAGCTTTCTTT.

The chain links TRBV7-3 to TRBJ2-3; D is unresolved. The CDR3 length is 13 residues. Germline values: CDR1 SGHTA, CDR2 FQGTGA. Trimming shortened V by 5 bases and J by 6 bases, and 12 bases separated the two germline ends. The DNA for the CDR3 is TGTGCCAGCAGCGCCAATCGGGTGGATACGCAGTATTTT. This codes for CASSANRVDTQYF.

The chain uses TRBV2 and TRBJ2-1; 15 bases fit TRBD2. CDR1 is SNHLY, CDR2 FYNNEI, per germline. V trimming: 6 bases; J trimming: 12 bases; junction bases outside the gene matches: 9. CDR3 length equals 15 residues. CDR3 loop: CASRGTSGGPPRQFF. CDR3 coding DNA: TGTGCCAGCAGGGGGACTAGCGGGGGGCCACCGCGGCAGTTCTTC.

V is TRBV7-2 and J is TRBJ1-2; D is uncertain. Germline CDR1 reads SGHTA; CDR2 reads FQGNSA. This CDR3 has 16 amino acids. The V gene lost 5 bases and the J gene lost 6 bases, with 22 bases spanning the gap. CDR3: CASSPTHPVASNGYTF. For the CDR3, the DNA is TGTGCCAGCAGCCCCACCCACCCGGTAGCGTCAAATGGCTACACCTTC. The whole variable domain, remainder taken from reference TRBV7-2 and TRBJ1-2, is GAGVSQSPSNKVTEKGKDVELRCDPISGHTALYWYRQSLGQGLEFLIYFQGNSAPDKSGLPSDRFSAERTGGSVSTLTIQRTQQEDSAVYLCASSPTHPVASNGYTFGSGTRLTVV.

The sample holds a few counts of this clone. The chain's CDR3 is CASSYSQWTGLETQYF. CDR3 nucleotide sequence: TGTGCCAGCAGTTACTCTCAATGGACAGGGTTGGAGACCCAGTACTTC. V usage is TRBV6-5 and J usage is TRBJ2-5; 8 bases are shared with TRBD1. The junction had 8 bases not matched to a gene; V was cut back by 0 bases and J by 5 bases. Germline V gene data show CDR1 as MNHEY and CDR2 as SVGAGI. The CDR3 is 16 residues long.

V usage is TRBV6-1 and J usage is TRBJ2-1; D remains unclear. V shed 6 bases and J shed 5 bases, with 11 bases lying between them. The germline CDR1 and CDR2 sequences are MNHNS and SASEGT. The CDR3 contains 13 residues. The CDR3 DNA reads TGTGCCAGCAGGGCCGAGGCAGACAATGAGCAGTTCTTC. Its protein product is CASRAEADNEQFF.